A single sample is the source of the 32 T cell receptor beta chains below, sequenced in a study of cytomegalovirus exposure and HLA in healthy donors. 60 Vbeta and 13 Jbeta primers were used in PCR. Sequencing used immunoSEQ multiplex PCR; TCRdb keeps in-frame clones, though not all of them. Of about 160,000 clones detected, around 84% appear once; the ten largest clones hold around 6.6%. Sequences were obtained from PBMCs. The source is a man between 50 and 59 years old in good health and CMV-seropositive.

The chain uses TRBV5-1 and TRBJ2-7; 9 nucleotides align to TRBD2. J lost 4 bases, V lost 0 bases, and 11 bases had no gene match. Germline CDR1 and CDR2: SGHRS and YFSETQ. This CDR3 comprises 17 residues. The DNA for the CDR3 is TGCGCCAGCAGCTTGGCCGGGGCGGGAGGGCCCGGGTACGAGCAGTACGTC. It is translated as CASSLAGAGGPGYEQYV.

The chain is built from TRBV7-2 and TRBJ2-5, with 9 bases fitting TRBD1. CDR1 SGHTA and CDR2 FQGNSA come from the germline V gene. V lost 5 bases, J lost 4 bases, and 8 bases stayed unmatched. This CDR3 spans 15 amino acids. This CDR3 reads CASSLSGTGIETQYF. In nucleotides, the CDR3 is TGTGCCAGCAGCCTCTCCGGGACAGGGATAGAGACCCAGTACTTC.

The chain joins TRBV6-5 to TRBJ1-2; 9 bases are a match to TRBD1. CDR3 size: 14 residues. V trimming: 6 bases; J trimming: 2 bases; junction bases outside the gene matches: 4. Germline CDR1 reads MNHEY; CDR2 reads SVGAGI. The CDR3 is CASRLQGANYGYTF. The CDR3 region has the DNA TGTGCCAGCAGATTACAGGGGGCCAACTATGGCTACACCTTC.

The chain combines TRBV19 with TRBJ2-5, with TRBD2 identical over 11 bases. The CDR3 contains 16 residues. Germline lookup yields CDR1 LNHDA and CDR2 SQIVND (reference sequence). V was clipped by 6 bases and J by 4 bases; unmatched bases: 10. The CDR3 DNA reads TGTGCCAGTAGCCCTAGGGGACTAGCGGCCAGAGAGACCCAGTACTTC. Its translation: CASSPRGLAARETQYF.

The chain joins TRBV7-3 to TRBJ2-3, with 10 bases that match TRBD2. Trimming cost V 2 bases and J 2 bases; bases outside gene matches: 10. This CDR3 contains 18 residues. CDR1 is SGHTA, CDR2 FQGTGA, per germline. CDR3 DNA sequence: TGTGCCAGCAGCTTAGGGCCTTTAGCGGGGGGAACCACAGATACGCAGTATTTT. It specifies CASSLGPLAGGTTDTQYF.

This sequence joins TRBV10-2 and TRBJ2-7; D uncertain. The CDR3 is 12 residues long. The V end was cut by 8 bases, the J end by 3 bases, with 11 bases between. Germline CDR1 WSHSY, CDR2 SAAADI. The CDR3 region is CASGALYYEQYV. CDR3 DNA sequence: TGCGCCAGCGGCGCCTTATACTACGAGCAGTACGTC.

The CDR3 spells CASSLRGRNEQYF. The CDR3 DNA sequence: TGTGCCAGCAGTTTAAGGGGAAGGAACGAGCAGTACTTC. V and J are TRBV27 and TRBJ2-7; D might be TRBD1 (5 bases). This CDR3 is 13 amino acids long. Trimming left V 2 bases short and J 5 bases short, with 10 bases between. The V gene's germline CDR1 is MNHEY and CDR2 SMNVEV (reference sequence).

V gene TRBV5-6 combines with J gene TRBJ2-7, with D tentatively TRBD2 (6 bases). CDR1 SGHDT and CDR2 YYEEEE come from the germline V gene. The CDR3 is made up of 16 amino acids. V lost 0 bases, J lost 0 bases, and 13 bases lay in between. Here the CDR3 DNA reads TGTGCCAGCAGCTTGGTGGGGGGTCTTAGCTCCTACGAGCAGTACGTC. It codes for CASSLVGGLSSYEQYV.

The rearrangement uses TRBV15 and TRBJ2-1; 15 bases map to TRBD2. Trimming took 0 bases from V and 9 from J; bases not matched to a gene: 3. The CDR3 extends over 16 amino acids. CDR1 is LNHNV, CDR2 YYDKDF, per germline (reference sequence). This CDR3 reads CATSRDGLAGGTEQFF. In DNA, the CDR3 is TGTGCCACCAGCAGAGACGGACTAGCGGGAGGGACTGAGCAGTTCTTC.

This rearrangement joins TRBV7-9 to TRBJ1-6, with D perhaps TRBD1 (5 bases). Germline V gene sequence: CDR1 SEHNR, CDR2 FQNEAQ (reference sequence). CDR3 length equals 18 residues. Trimming removed 1 base at V and 9 bases at J, with 22 bases between. CDR3 sequence (DNA): TGTGCCAGCAGCTTAGAAGTTAGAGCAGGGTGGGGAATTTCACCCCTCCACTTT. It specifies CASSLEVRAGWGISPLHF.

This clone occurred a few times. The chain recombines TRBV6-1 with TRBJ2-1; possible D gene TRBD1, 6 bases. The CDR3 covers 18 residues. Germline loops: CDR1 MNHNS, CDR2 SASEGT. V was clipped by 3 bases and J by 3 bases, with 21 bases between them. CDR3 nucleotide sequence: TGTGCCAGCAGTGAGGGGATAGGGGGAGAGGGTTACTACAATGAGCAGTTCTTC. Translating it yields CASSEGIGGEGYYNEQFF.

The chain employs TRBV5-1 and TRBJ2-2; 14 bases agree with TRBD2. Germline assignment: CDR1 SGHRS and CDR2 YFSETQ. This CDR3 has 18 amino acids. Trimming cost V 0 bases and J 5 bases; bases outside gene matches: 6. CDR3 in DNA: TGCGCCAGCAGCTTGGGACTAGCGGGAGGGCCGTTGACCGGGGAGCTGTTTTTT. This codes for CASSLGLAGGPLTGELFF.

J is TRBJ2-7 and V is TRBV2; 7 bases are shared with TRBD1. With V trimmed by 6 bases and J by 7 bases, 9 bases remained unmatched. Germline CDR1 and CDR2: SNHLY and FYNNEI. CDR3 length: 13 amino acids. CDR3 residues: CASRQGVTREQYV. DNA for the CDR3: TGTGCCAGCAGGCAGGGGGTGACACGTGAGCAGTACGTC.

The CDR3 DNA reads as TGTGCCAGCAGCCAAGACAGGGGTGGGGCCAACGTCCTGACTTTC. Its protein is CASSQDRGGANVLTF. This rearrangement joins TRBV4-2 to TRBJ2-6, with a possible D match to TRBD1 (6 bases). Looked up from germline, CDR1 is LGHNA and CDR2 is YNFKEQ. The CDR3 loop spans 15 amino acids. Trimming shortened V by 0 bases and J by 3 bases, and 6 bases separated the two germline ends.

J is TRBJ1-6 and V is TRBV19; the match to TRBD1 covers 7 bases. Germline V CDR1 and CDR2: LNHDA, SQIVND (reference sequence). The J segment lost 1 base and the V segment lost 3 bases, leaving 3 bases of the junction unmatched. The CDR3 runs to 16 residues. This CDR3 reads CASSIEGASYNSPLHF. CDR3 coding DNA: TGTGCCAGTAGTATTGAGGGGGCGTCCTATAATTCACCCCTCCACTTT.

The chain is built from TRBV9 and TRBJ2-1, with D possibly matching TRBD2 (5 bases). CDR1 and CDR2 (germline): SGDLS, YYNGEE. The CDR3 totals 17 residues. V was clipped by 6 bases and J by 0 bases, with 19 bases between them. CDR3 DNA: TGTGCCAGCAATGTCGGGGTGGATCCTAACTCCTACAATGAGCAGTTCTTC. Translating gives CASNVGVDPNSYNEQFF.

V is TRBV2 and J is TRBJ1-2; D may be TRBD1 (6 bases). CDR1 SNHLY and CDR2 FYNNEI come from the germline V gene. Trimming shortened V by 1 base and J by 5 bases, and 8 bases separated the two germline ends. The CDR3 runs 13 residues. CDR3 loop: CASSEDRAYGYTF. The CDR3 DNA is TGTGCCAGCAGTGAAGACAGGGCGTATGGCTACACCTTC.

The gene calls are TRBV6-5 and TRBJ1-5, with TRBD1 matching over 8 bases. V gave up 5 bases and J gave up 6 bases; unmatched junction bases: 6. The CDR3 has 14 residues. Germline loops: CDR1 MNHEY, CDR2 SVGAGI. CDR3 in amino acids: CASSPDRAIQPQHF. CDR3 bases: TGTGCCAGCAGTCCGGACAGGGCAATTCAGCCCCAGCATTTT.

The chain uses TRBV7-9 and TRBJ2-7, with 9 bases aligning to TRBD1. CDR3 length: 15 amino acids. Per the germline V gene, CDR1 is SEHNR and CDR2 is FQNEAQ (reference sequence). V was pared by 5 bases and J by 3 bases, with 8 bases of the junction left unmatched. The CDR3 nucleotides are TGTGCCAGCAGCGCCCGCGCGGGACAGGGCTACGAGCAGTACTTC. The encoded protein is CASSARAGQGYEQYF.

The rearrangement uses TRBV6-5 and TRBJ1-1; D might be TRBD1 (6 bases). This CDR3 is built from 14 residues. Trimming shortened V by 6 bases and J by 5 bases, and 16 bases separated the two germline ends. CDR1 MNHEY and CDR2 SVGAGI come from the germline V gene. CDR3 sequence (DNA): TGTGCCAGCAGACCCCCATCCGGACAGACTGAAGCTTTCTTT. This encodes CASRPPSGQTEAFF.

CDR3 coding DNA: TGTGCCAGCTCACCAGAGAGCGATACGCAGTATTTT. Its translation: CASSPESDTQYF. V gene TRBV18 combines with J gene TRBJ2-3; D is ambiguous. V dropped 2 bases and J dropped 6 bases, with 6 bases sitting between them. Germline V lookup: CDR1 KGHSH, CDR2 LQKENI. The CDR3 runs to 12 residues.

The chain carries TRBV4-1 and TRBJ2-1, with 13 bases aligning to TRBD2. CDR1 MGHRA and CDR2 YSYEKL come from the germline V gene. V lost 0 bases, J lost 9 bases, and 8 bases stayed unmatched. The CDR3 extends over 17 amino acids. The CDR3 coding sequence is TGCGCCAGCAGCCAAGACTGGGGGACTAGCGGGATGGGTGAGCAGTTCTTC. Protein product: CASSQDWGTSGMGEQFF.

The chain employs TRBV27 and TRBJ1-5; possibly TRBD1 for D (6 bases). Trimming left V 6 bases short and J 2 bases short, with 11 bases between. The CDR3 sequence is 14 residues long. Germline CDR1 and CDR2: MNHEY and SMNVEV (reference sequence). In DNA, the CDR3 is TGTGCCAGCAGCCGCTCAGGGGGCAATCAGCCCCAGCATTTT. Translated: CASSRSGGNQPQHF.

J is TRBJ2-1 and V is TRBV7-2; D perhaps matches TRBD2 (6 bases). The CDR3 is made up of 13 amino acids. V shed 8 bases and J shed 2 bases, with 10 bases lying between them. CDR1 SGHTA and CDR2 FQGNSA come from the germline V gene. The CDR3 coding sequence is TGTGCCAGCGGGCGGGACCCCTACAATGAGCAGTTCTTC. Amino acids: CASGRDPYNEQFF. Based on the CDR3 plus reference TRBV7-2 and TRBJ2-1, the full variable domain is GAGVSQSPSNKVTEKGKDVELRCDPISGHTALYWYRQSLGQGLEFLIYFQGNSAPDKSGLPSDRFSAERTGGSVSTLTIQRTQQEDSAVYLCASGRDPYNEQFFGPGTRLTVL.

The chain joins TRBV11-2 to TRBJ2-3, with TRBD2 identical over 14 bases. This CDR3 is 17 amino acids long. V dropped 5 bases and J dropped 4; count of bases not matched to a gene: 8. Per the germline V gene, CDR1 is SGHAT and CDR2 is FQNNGV. The DNA of the CDR3 is TGTGCCAGCAGCGGACGGACTAGCGGGGGGAGGGCAGATACGCAGTATTTT. Translating gives CASSGRTSGGRADTQYF.

V gene TRBV27 combines with J gene TRBJ1-5; unclear D gene. This CDR3 has 14 residues. The V gene's germline CDR1 is MNHEY and CDR2 SMNVEV (reference sequence). V lost 2 bases and J lost 7, with 12 bases in between. Written as DNA, the CDR3 is TGTGCCAGCAGTTTAAGCGGGGTCTCCCAGCCCCAGCATTTT. It codes for CASSLSGVSQPQHF.

V gene TRBV14 combines with J gene TRBJ1-2, with TRBD1 matching 8 bases. CDR3 length: 18 amino acids. Trimming at V came to 0 bases and at J to 5 bases, leaving 14 bases not matched to a gene. Germline V lookup: CDR1 SGHDN, CDR2 FVKESK. The CDR3 coding sequence is TGTGCCAGCAGCCAAGAATGGGGACAGGATAAAAGCGGGTATGGCTACACCTTC. Its translation: CASSQEWGQDKSGYGYTF.

The chain recombines TRBV19 with TRBJ2-4; 12 bases agree with TRBD1. Trimming cost V 6 bases and J 7 bases; bases outside gene matches: 10. The CDR3 totals 16 residues. CDR1 is LNHDA, CDR2 SQIVND, per germline (reference sequence). The DNA for the CDR3 is TGTGCCAGTAGCCCCGGGACAGGGGGCGGTAGTAACATTCAGTACTTC. It codes for CASSPGTGGGSNIQYF. The full variable domain, rest sourced from reference TRBV19 and TRBJ2-4, is DGGITQSPKYLFRKEGQNVTLSCEQNLNHDAMYWYRQDPGQGLRLIYYSQIVNDFQKGDIAEGYSVSREKKESFPLTVTSAQKNPTAFYLCASSPGTGGGSNIQYFGAGTRLSVL.

The CDR3 region is CASSYSNRGRNEQFF. The CDR3 region has the DNA TGTGCCAGCAGTTATTCGAACAGGGGGCGGAATGAGCAGTTCTTC. The rearrangement links TRBV6-5 to TRBJ2-1; TRBD1 aligns across 9 bases. Germline V CDR1 and CDR2: MNHEY, SVGAGI. The CDR3 has 15 amino acids. With V trimmed by 3 bases and J by 7 bases, 7 bases remained unmatched.

The V gene is TRBV2, the J gene TRBJ1-2; D may be TRBD1 (6 bases). V dropped 8 bases and J dropped 2 bases, with 9 bases sitting between them. Germline values: CDR1 SNHLY, CDR2 FYNNEI. This CDR3 has 12 amino acids. The CDR3 reads CASEQGNYGYTF. In nucleotides, the CDR3 is TGTGCCAGCGAACAGGGAAACTATGGCTACACCTTC.

This chain uses TRBV6-1 with TRBJ2-2; 13 bases match TRBD2. CDR3 length equals 15 residues. Per germline, CDR1 MNHNS and CDR2 SASEGT. The V segment lost 5 bases and the J segment 4 bases; nucleotides outside the gene matches: 1. DNA of the CDR3: TGTGCCAGCAGTACTAGCGGGGGGGGCACCGGGGAGCTGTTTTTT. Amino acids: CASSTSGGGTGELFF.

The table lists this clone with a count of one. The V gene is TRBV4-1, the J gene TRBJ1-1; D is possibly TRBD1 (5 bases). The germline gives CDR1 MGHRA, CDR2 YSYEKL. The CDR3 extends over 14 amino acids. V was pared by 4 bases and J by 3 bases, with 12 bases between. The DNA of the CDR3 is TGCGCCAGCAGCCTGATGCGGGGGGACACTGAAGCTTTCTTT. Translating it yields CASSLMRGDTEAFF.